The 24 T cell receptor beta chains below all came from one sample that was sequenced in a study of diagnostic markers for celiac disease. Following a re-call of the reads, TCRdb has one entry per CDR3 protein and lacks DNA. This listing includes fewer than 2,000 distinct CDR3 sequences. Sequenced: either unsorted cells or a sorted T cell fraction (not recorded which). Receptor source: a human donor. This table probably holds off-target reads from a library built for another chain.

Frequency places this clonotype as medium-sized. The chain is built from TRBV7-9 and TRBJ1-2; the D gene TCRdb calls, TRBD1, cannot be checked with no DNA. CDR1 is SEHNR and CDR2 is FQNEAQ in the germline V gene (reference sequence). CDR3 length: 15 amino acids. The CDR3: CASSLYTGTPLGYTF.

The gene calls are TRBV9 and TRBJ2-4; the TRBD1 assignment by TCRdb is unverifiable without DNA. This CDR3 comprises 15 residues. Germline CDR1 SGDLS, CDR2 YYNGEE. CDR3 region: CASSVGGDRRNIQYF.

This chain joins TRBV12-3 or TRBV12-4 and TRBJ1-6; checking the TCRdb D call of TRBD1 is not possible without DNA. The CDR3 sequence is 13 residues long. The CDR3 loop is CASTGDPNSPLHF.

The rearrangement uses TRBV10-3 and TRBJ2-5. The CDR3 extends over 13 amino acids. Germline-derived CDR1 and CDR2 are ENHRY and SYGVKD. Here the CDR3 reads CATSSRSQETQYF.

Here the CDR3 reads CSARDLGGGSYEQYF. The chain has TRBV20-1 and TRBJ2-7; TCRdb's assignment of TRBD1 cannot be checked, as there is no DNA. Germline CDR1 reads DFQATT; CDR2 reads SNEGSKA (reference sequence). CDR3 length: 15 residues.

Judged by frequency, this clonotype is medium-sized. The chain has TRBV4-1 and TRBJ1-5; TCRdb selects TRBD1, and the lack of DNA leaves this call unchecked. The CDR3 has 15 amino acids. Germline values: CDR1 MGHRA, CDR2 YSYEKL. CDR3 in amino acids: CASSQEGQKNQPQHF.

This sequence joins TRBV7-3 and TRBJ2-2; the TCRdb D gene call, TRBD1, has no DNA to confirm it. CDR3 size: 15 residues. Per germline, CDR1 SGHTA and CDR2 FQGTGA. The CDR3 protein is CASSPRDRVTGELFF. The complete variable domain, with remaining parts taken from reference TRBV7-3 and TRBJ2-2, reads GAGVSQTPSNKVTEKGKYVELRCDPISGHTALYWYRQSLGQGPEFLIYFQGTGAADDSGLPNDRFFAVRPEGSVSTLKIQRTERGDSAVYLCASSPRDRVTGELFFGEGSRLTVL.

This clonotype is called medium-sized (0.01 to 0.1%) based on its frequency. The chain is built from TRBV7-8 and TRBJ1-1; the TRBD1 assignment by TCRdb is unverifiable without DNA. Germline V CDR1 and CDR2: SGHVS, FQNEAQ. This CDR3 is built from 15 residues. The CDR3 protein is CASNLAPGVNTEAFF.

The V call is TRBV2, the J call TRBJ2-3. This CDR3 is 14 amino acids long. CDR1 is SNHLY and CDR2 is FYNNEI in the germline V gene. CDR3 amino acids: CASSEDRSTDTQYF. Supplemented by reference TRBV2 and TRBJ2-3, the full variable domain reads EPEVTQTPSHQVTQMGQEVILRCVPISNHLYFYWYRQILGQKVEFLVSFYNNEISEKSEIFDDQFSVERPDGSNFTLKIRSTKLEDSAMYFCASSEDRSTDTQYFGPGTRLTVL.

Frequency places this clonotype as medium-sized (0.01 to 0.1%). The chain carries TRBV2 and TRBJ1-5; TCRdb gives TRBD1 as the D gene, but with no DNA this cannot be confirmed. Per germline, CDR1 SNHLY and CDR2 FYNNEI. This CDR3 contains 16 residues. The CDR3 sequence: CASRSTPGQVNQPQHF. The variable domain in full, completed from reference TRBV2 and TRBJ1-5, reads EPEVTQTPSHQVTQMGQEVILRCVPISNHLYFYWYRQILGQKVEFLVSFYNNEISEKSEIFDDQFSVERPDGSNFTLKIRSTKLEDSAMYFCASRSTPGQVNQPQHFGDGTRLSIL.

By frequency, this clonotype registers medium-sized. The chain combines TRBV23-1 with TRBJ1-5; TCRdb gives TRBD1 as the D gene, but with no DNA this cannot be confirmed. TRBV23-1 is treated as an ORF (open reading frame) with a function not yet certain. The length of the CDR3 is 12 residues. The CDR3 region is CASRDTGQPQHF.

The chain combines TRBV4-3 with TRBJ1-1; TCRdb designates TRBD1, a call that cannot be tested without DNA. The CDR3 consists of 14 residues. CDR1 and CDR2 from the germline V gene are LGHNA and YSLEER. The chain's CDR3 is CASSPTGRSTEAFF.

This sequence joins TRBV14 and TRBJ2-5. The germline V gene has CDR1 SGHDN and CDR2 FVKESK. This CDR3 region has 14 residues. The chain's CDR3 is CASSLGNSQETQYF.

The chain joins TRBV2 to TRBJ1-2; the D call of TRBD1 rests on TCRdb alone, since no DNA is present to check it. The CDR3 is 14 amino acids. The V gene's germline CDR1 is SNHLY and CDR2 FYNNEI. CDR3 loop: CASSPTGGADGYTF.

This clonotype is medium-sized by frequency. V and J are TRBV4-1 and TRBJ2-7; the TCRdb D gene call, TRBD1, has no DNA to confirm it. This CDR3 has 17 amino acids. The V gene's germline CDR1 is MGHRA and CDR2 YSYEKL. The CDR3 sequence is CASSPLPYRDRNYEQYF.

In terms of frequency, this clonotype is medium-sized (0.01 to 0.1%). The CDR3 loop reads CASSLAQTSGQFF. This chain connects TRBV7-6 to TRBJ2-1. This CDR3 region has 13 residues. Germline CDR1 is SGHVS and CDR2 is FNYEAQ.

According to its frequency, this clonotype is medium-sized. The CDR3 spells CAWSVPQQRGYTF. The V gene is TRBV30, the J gene TRBJ1-2. Germline V gene data show CDR1 as GTSNPN and CDR2 as SVGIG (reference sequence). The CDR3 contains 13 residues.

By frequency, this clonotype registers medium-sized. V usage is TRBV5-1 and J usage is TRBJ1-2; checking the TCRdb D call of TRBD1 is not possible without DNA. Germline CDR1 and CDR2: SGHRS and YFSETQ. This CDR3 region has 17 residues. CDR3 residues: CASSSQRLQGAGYGYTF.

This sequence joins TRBV20-1 and TRBJ2-1; there is no DNA to check the TCRdb D call of TRBD1. The germline gives CDR1 DFQATT, CDR2 SNEGSKA (reference sequence). The CDR3 sequence is 14 residues long. The CDR3: CSASVTGGRNEQFF.

This clonotype is labeled medium-sized (0.01 to 0.1%) based on frequency. This chain joins TRBV9 and TRBJ2-3. The germline V gene encodes CDR1 SGDLS and CDR2 YYNGEE. This CDR3 is built from 14 residues. The CDR3 region is CASSVVIGTDTQYF.

The V call is TRBV24-1, the J call TRBJ1-1. CDR1 is KGHDR, CDR2 SFDVKD, per germline. This CDR3 comprises 12 residues. CDR3 region: CATSVGNTEAFF.

The chain links TRBV19 to TRBJ2-3. The germline CDR1 and CDR2 sequences are LNHDA and SQIVND (reference sequence). The CDR3 has 15 amino acids. CDR3 loop: CASSTGRGLTDTQYF.

J is TRBJ1-2 and V is TRBV21-1; the D call of TRBD1 rests on TCRdb alone, since no DNA is present to check it. TRBV21-1 is a listed pseudogene. The CDR3 totals 16 residues. The CDR3 protein is CASSKRYSGQVYGYTF.

The V and J genes are TRBV20-1 and TRBJ2-2; the TCRdb D gene call, TRBD2, has no DNA to confirm it. Germline V CDR1 and CDR2: DFQATT, SNEGSKA (reference sequence). The CDR3 runs 15 residues. The CDR3 loop reads CSASGGPLNTGELFF.